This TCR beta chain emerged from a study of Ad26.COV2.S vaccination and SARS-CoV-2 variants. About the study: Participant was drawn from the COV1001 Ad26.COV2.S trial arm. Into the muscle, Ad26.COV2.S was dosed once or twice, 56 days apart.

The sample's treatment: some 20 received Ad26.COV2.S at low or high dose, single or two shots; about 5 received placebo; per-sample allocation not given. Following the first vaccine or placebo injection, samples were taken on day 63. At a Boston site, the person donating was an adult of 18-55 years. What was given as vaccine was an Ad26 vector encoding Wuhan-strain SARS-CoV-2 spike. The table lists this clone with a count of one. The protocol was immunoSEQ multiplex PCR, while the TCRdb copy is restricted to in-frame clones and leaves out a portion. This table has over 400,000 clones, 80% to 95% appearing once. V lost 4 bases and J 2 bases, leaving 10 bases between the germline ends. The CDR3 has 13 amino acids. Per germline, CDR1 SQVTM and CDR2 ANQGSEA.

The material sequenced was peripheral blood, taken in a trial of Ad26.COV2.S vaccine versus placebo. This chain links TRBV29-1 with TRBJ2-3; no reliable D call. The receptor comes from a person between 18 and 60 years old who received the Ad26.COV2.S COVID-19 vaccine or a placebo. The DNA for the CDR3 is TGCAGCGTTGGAGGTACCTACACAGATACGCAGTATTTT. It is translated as CSVGGTYTDTQYF.